This TCR beta chain was identified during a study of blood T cells in healthy people across ages. Combining a sample-barcoded 5' primer with a J-beta primer mix, a second PCR ran for roughly 6 to 12 cycles. TCRdb reprocessed the 5' RACE reads with MiXCR, giving one entry per CDR3 protein. The data show 600,000 or so distinct CDR3 sequences, 40% to 55% seen once. Concerning this clonotype itself: The antigen remains unidentified.

This CDR3 is 13 amino acids long. The V and J ends lost 4 bases and 5 bases respectively, with 14 bases between them. CDR1 and CDR2 (germline): SQVTM, ANQGSEA. Total RNA extracted from each sample amounted to at least 5 micrograms. Study-level findings and limits: The study found TCR beta diversity correlated strongly with naive T cell percentage. Relative to aged donors, long-lived donors carried more naive CD4+ cells and displayed higher diversity.

This sequence was found in a man older than 75 in good health. Sequenced material: blood. The rearrangement uses TRBV29-1 and TRBJ1-2; D gene unclear. The CDR3 here is CSVVTGNQYGYTF. The DNA for the CDR3 is TGCAGCGTTGTTACGGGGAACCAATATGGCTACACCTTC.